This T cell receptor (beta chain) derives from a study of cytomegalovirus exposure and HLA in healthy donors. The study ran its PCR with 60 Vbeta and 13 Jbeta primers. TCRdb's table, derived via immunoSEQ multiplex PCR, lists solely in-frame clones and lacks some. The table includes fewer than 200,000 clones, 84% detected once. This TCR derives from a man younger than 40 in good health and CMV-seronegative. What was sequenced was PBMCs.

The CDR3 is CAWSTSIKGGEKLFF. In DNA, the CDR3 is TGTGCCTGGAGTACCAGTATAAAGGGAGGCGAAAAACTGTTTTTT. The gene calls are TRBV30 and TRBJ1-4; D ambiguous. With 2 bases removed from V and 8 bases from J, the gap between germline ends came to 18 bases. Germline lookup yields CDR1 GTSNPN and CDR2 SVGIG (reference sequence). The CDR3 consists of 15 residues. Using reference TRBV30 and TRBJ1-4 for the parts outside the CDR3, the full variable domain is SQTIHQWPATLVQPVGSPLSLECTVEGTSNPNLYWYRQAAGRGLQLLFYSVGIGQISSEVPQNLSASRPQDRQFILSSKKLLLSDSGFYLCAWSTSIKGGEKLFFGSGTQLSVL.